This T cell receptor beta chain appears in the sequencing data of a study of cytomegalovirus exposure and HLA in healthy donors. The wider study: Most genotyped donors, approximately 81% of about 360, had Caucasian-associated genetic ancestry. Regarding the study as a whole: HLA allele associations emerged for some 16,000 TCR beta sequences in a later analysis, at 0.05 false discovery rate. Analyses of presence/absence relied on an assumption of roughly uniform sequencing depth across donors. When analyzed later, a missense DCLRE1C variant was found to be linked to TCR beta V- and J-gene trimming.

PCR was performed using 60 Vbeta and 13 Jbeta primers. Here immunoSEQ multiplex PCR was the method, and the copy in TCRdb shows in-frame clones only, minus some. Seen here are some 89,000 clones, about four fifths observed once, and the top ten hold 4.1%. Looked up from germline, CDR1 is LNHNV and CDR2 is YYDKDF (reference sequence). This CDR3 has 14 residues. Trimming left V 2 bases short and J 7 bases short, with 15 bases between. This clone has only a few counts. Its antigen is still unknown. The gene calls are TRBV15 and TRBJ2-7; the D gene is possibly TRBD2 (5 bases). Material for sequencing was PBMCs. This clonotype was sampled from a woman between 40 and 55 years old in good health and CMV-seropositive. The CDR3, as DNA: TGTGCCACCAGCAGACCTGGCGGAGGAGGTGAGCAGTACTTC. Translating gives CATSRPGGGGEQYF.